These T cell receptor beta chains were read from a single sample in a study of T cells expressing NK-cell markers. Following a re-call of the 5' RACE reads, TCRdb has one entry per CDR3 protein and lacks DNA. This sample's table reports about 460,000 distinct CDR3 sequences. What was sequenced was blood T cells: a sorted CD56 or NKG2C T cell subset, CD4+ or CD8+ T cells, or bulk PBMC T cells (not recorded which). These receptors all stem from a woman in her forties or fifties in good health. The CDR3 runs from the conserved cysteine through the conserved F or W.

>TRBJ2-1|TRBV12-3/TRBV12-4
CASSSRLAHKQFF
>TRBJ1-4|TRBV20-1
CSAREEATNEKLFF
>TRBJ1-1|TRBV7-8
CASSPGQGVDTEAFF
>TRBJ2-1|TRBV15
CATSGGRTGNEQFF
>TRBJ2-7|TRBV24-1
CATRGTGGQDEQYF
>TRBJ2-5|TRBV10-2
CASSRDRAEETQYF
>TRBJ1-1|TRBV5-5
CASRRVENTEAFF
>TRBJ2-1|TRBV12-3/TRBV12-4
CASSFGGTSGAINNEQFF
>TRBJ1-1|TRBV18
CASSPGVAPEAFF
>TRBJ2-2|TRBV3-1
CASSHAAGVGGELFF
>TRBJ2-1|TRBV10-3
CATLAGVAYNEQFF
>TRBJ2-1|TRBV12-3/TRBV12-4
CASSPGLAGGNEQFF
>TRBJ2-3|TRBV5-1
CASSLRGTSSTDTQYF
>TRBJ2-4|TRBV12-3/TRBV12-4
CASQGSEYIQYF
>TRBJ2-7|TRBV10-3
CAISEVPGGSYEQYF
>TRBJ1-2|TRBV3-1
CASSPGTYGYTF
>TRBJ1-5|TRBV4-1
CASSQVLPEPQHF
>TRBJ2-7|TRBV27
CASRRTTNFYEQYF
>TRBJ2-7|TRBV7-9
CASSSLGSSNYEQYF
>TRBJ2-1|TRBV20-1
CSARASGDLYNEQFF
>TRBJ2-7|TRBV2
CASSDLTGGPYEQYF
>TRBJ1-1|TRBV9
CASSVGGGEAFF
>TRBJ1-3|TRBV20-1
CSARDLQGSGNTIYF
>TRBJ2-2|TRBV6-1
CASSERQGGTGELFF
>TRBJ2-2|TRBV5-1
CASSLFARSGQSGSWNTGELFF
>TRBJ2-5|TRBV5-1
CASSLVEAREETQYF
>TRBJ1-1|TRBV25-1
CASKMDGKNTEAFF
>TRBJ2-1|TRBV20-1
CSATLLAELYNEQFF
>TRBJ2-3|TRBV19
CASSIRQASSTDTQYF
>TRBJ1-2|TRBV2
CASSGHYGYTF
>TRBJ2-6|TRBV7-8
CASSSRTPSSGANVLTF
>TRBJ1-4|TRBV6-5
CASRKDGQGLFF
>TRBJ2-3|TRBV5-1
CASRGSTDTQYF
>TRBJ2-1|TRBV3-1
CASSQFTGRSSYNEQFF
>TRBJ2-5|TRBV10-3
CAINDRGSMKVQYF
>TRBJ1-1|TRBV5-1
CASSLRTSNTEAFF
>TRBJ2-2|TRBV5-6
CASSLWVWAGELFF
>TRBJ2-1|TRBV19
CASSPLSYNEQFF
>TRBJ2-5|TRBV12-3/TRBV12-4
CASNGRDQETQYF
>TRBJ2-1|TRBV9
CASGPLAGVYNEQFF
>TRBJ2-5|TRBV7-2
CASSLRLGALKGETQYF
>TRBJ2-1|TRBV27
CASMASGTDEQFF
>TRBJ1-2|TRBV7-2
CASSPPPGTGNGYTF
>TRBJ2-2|TRBV3-1
CASSQVTGPAGELFF
>TRBJ1-3|TRBV19
CASTYVSGNTIYF
>TRBJ1-1|TRBV29-1
CSVAKIMNTEAFF
>TRBJ2-3|TRBV7-3
CASKKEGRTDTQYF
>TRBJ2-3|TRBV7-8
CASSSIGGWDTQYF
>TRBJ1-1|TRBV24-1
CATRDSFLEAFF
>TRBJ2-1|TRBV12-3/TRBV12-4
CASNIGGPQRNEQFF
>TRBJ2-3|TRBV7-8
CASSLTLAKYTDTQYF
>TRBJ2-1|TRBV12-3/TRBV12-4
CASRIAGVYNEQFF
>TRBJ2-1|TRBV12-3/TRBV12-4
CASSSLLAGGMRNEQFF
>TRBJ1-4|TRBV6-1
CASSDRTRGEKLFF
>TRBJ1-1|TRBV3-1
CASSPKGGSTEAFF